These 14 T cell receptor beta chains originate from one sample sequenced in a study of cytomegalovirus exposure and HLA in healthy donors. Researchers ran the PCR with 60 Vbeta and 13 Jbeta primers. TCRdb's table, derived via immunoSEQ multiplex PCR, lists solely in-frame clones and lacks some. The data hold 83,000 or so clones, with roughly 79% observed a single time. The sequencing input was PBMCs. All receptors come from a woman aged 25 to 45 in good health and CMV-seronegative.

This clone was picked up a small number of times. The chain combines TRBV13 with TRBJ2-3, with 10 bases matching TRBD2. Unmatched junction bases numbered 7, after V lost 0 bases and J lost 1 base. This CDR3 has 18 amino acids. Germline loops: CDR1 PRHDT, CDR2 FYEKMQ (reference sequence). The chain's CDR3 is CASSLGLPSGSRTDTQYF. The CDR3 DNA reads TGTGCCAGCAGCTTAGGATTACCTAGCGGGAGCCGCACAGATACGCAGTATTTT.

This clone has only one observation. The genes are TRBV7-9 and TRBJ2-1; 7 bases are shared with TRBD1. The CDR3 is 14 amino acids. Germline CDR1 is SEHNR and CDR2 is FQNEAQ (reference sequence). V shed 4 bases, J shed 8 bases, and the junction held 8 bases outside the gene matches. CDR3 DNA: TGTGCCAGCAGCTCCGGGACAGTAAACCATGAGCAGTTCTTC. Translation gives CASSSGTVNHEQFF.

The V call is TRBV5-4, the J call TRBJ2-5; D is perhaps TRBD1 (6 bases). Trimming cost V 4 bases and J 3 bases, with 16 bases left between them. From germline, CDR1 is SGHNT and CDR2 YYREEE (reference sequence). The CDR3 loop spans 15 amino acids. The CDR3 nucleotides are TGTGCCAGCAGCGGCGCGACCAGGGGAGAAGAGACCCAGTACTTC. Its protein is CASSGATRGEETQYF.

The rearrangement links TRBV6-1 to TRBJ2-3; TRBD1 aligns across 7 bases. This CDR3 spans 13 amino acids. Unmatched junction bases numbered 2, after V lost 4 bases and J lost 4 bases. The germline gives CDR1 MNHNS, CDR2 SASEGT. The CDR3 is CASSGTGPDTQYF. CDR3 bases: TGTGCCAGCAGTGGGACAGGACCAGATACGCAGTATTTT.

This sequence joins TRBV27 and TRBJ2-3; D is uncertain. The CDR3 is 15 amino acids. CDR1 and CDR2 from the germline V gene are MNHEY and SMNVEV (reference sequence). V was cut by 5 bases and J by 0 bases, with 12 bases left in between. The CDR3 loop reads CASSPSWRSTDTQYF. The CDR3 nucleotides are TGTGCCAGCAGTCCCTCATGGCGGAGCACAGATACGCAGTATTTT.

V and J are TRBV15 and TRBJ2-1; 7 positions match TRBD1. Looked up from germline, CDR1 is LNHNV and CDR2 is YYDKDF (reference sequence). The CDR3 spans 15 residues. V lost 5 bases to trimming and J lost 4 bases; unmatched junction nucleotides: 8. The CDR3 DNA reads TGTGCCACCAGCTCTGAATCGGACAGGTACAATGAGCAGTTCTTC. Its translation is CATSSESDRYNEQFF.

CDR3 in DNA: TGTGCCAGTAGTATAGAAGACAGGGGGCTAGAGACCCAGTACTTC. It specifies CASSIEDRGLETQYF. The chain recombines TRBV19 with TRBJ2-5, with 10 nucleotides matching TRBD1. V shed 0 bases, J shed 4 bases, and the junction held 2 bases outside the gene matches. Germline CDR1 LNHDA, CDR2 SQIVND (reference sequence). The CDR3 consists of 15 residues.

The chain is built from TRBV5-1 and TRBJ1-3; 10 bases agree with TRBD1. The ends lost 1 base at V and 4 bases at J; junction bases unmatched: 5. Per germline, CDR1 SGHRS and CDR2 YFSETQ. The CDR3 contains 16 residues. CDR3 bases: TGCGCCAGCAGCTTGTTAGGACAGGGGGTCGGAAACACCATATATTTT. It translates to CASSLLGQGVGNTIYF.

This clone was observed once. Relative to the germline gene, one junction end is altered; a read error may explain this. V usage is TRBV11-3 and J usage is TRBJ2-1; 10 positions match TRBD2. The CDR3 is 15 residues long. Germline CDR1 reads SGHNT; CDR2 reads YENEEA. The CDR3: CASSLAASGGGQQFF. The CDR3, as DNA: TGTGCCAGCAGTTTAGCGGCTAGCGGGGGAGGGCAGCAGTTCTTC.

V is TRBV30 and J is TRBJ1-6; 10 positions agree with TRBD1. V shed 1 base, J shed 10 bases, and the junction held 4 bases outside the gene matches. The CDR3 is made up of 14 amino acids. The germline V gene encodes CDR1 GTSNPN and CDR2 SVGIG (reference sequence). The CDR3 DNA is TGTGCCTGGAGTGCTGGACAGGGGGGGTCACCCCTCCACTTT. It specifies CAWSAGQGGSPLHF.

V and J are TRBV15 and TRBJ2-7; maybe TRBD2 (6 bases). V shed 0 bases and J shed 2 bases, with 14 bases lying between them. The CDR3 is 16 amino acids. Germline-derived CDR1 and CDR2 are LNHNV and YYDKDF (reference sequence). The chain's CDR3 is CATSRDRGGGAYEQYF. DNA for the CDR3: TGTGCCACCAGCAGAGATAGGGGCGGAGGGGCCTACGAGCAGTACTTC.

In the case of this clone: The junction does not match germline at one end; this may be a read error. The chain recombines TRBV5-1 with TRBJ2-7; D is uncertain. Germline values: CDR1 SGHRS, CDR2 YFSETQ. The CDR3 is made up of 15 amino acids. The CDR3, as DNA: TGCGCCAGCAGCTTGGCCCTGAGTTATGGGTACGAGCGGTACTTC. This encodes CASSLALSYGYERYF.

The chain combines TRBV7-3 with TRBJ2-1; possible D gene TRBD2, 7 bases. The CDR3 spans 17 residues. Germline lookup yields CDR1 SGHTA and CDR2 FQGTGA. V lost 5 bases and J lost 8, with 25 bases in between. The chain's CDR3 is CASSPPGGGRGRDEQFF. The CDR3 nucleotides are TGTGCCAGCAGCCCACCGGGCGGGGGCCGCGGGCGGGATGAGCAGTTCTTC.

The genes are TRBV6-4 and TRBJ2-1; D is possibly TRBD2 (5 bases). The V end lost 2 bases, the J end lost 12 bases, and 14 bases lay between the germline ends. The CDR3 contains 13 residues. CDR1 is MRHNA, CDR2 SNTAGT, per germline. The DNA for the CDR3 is TGTGCCAGCAGTGACCGAGGGCTGGGTGGGCAGTTCTTC. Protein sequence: CASSDRGLGGQFF.